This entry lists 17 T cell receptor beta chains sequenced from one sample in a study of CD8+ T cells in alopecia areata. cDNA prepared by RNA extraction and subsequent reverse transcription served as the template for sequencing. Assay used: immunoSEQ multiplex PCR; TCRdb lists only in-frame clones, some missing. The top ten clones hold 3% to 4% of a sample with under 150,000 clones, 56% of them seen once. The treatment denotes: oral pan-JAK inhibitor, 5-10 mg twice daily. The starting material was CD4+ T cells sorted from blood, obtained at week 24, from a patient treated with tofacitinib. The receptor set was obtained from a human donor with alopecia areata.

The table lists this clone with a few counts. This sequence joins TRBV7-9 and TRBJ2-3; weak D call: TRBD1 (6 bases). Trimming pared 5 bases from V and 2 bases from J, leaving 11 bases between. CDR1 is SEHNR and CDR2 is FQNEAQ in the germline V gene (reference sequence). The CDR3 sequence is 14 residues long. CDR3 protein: CASSPGQYTDTQYF. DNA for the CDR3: TGTGCCAGCAGCCCTGGACAGTACACAGATACGCAGTATTTT.

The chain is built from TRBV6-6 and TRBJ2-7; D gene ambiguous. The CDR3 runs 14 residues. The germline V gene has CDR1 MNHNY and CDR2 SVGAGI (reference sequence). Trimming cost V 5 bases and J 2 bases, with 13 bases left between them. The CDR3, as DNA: TGTGCCAGCAGTCTAGGGTCTTACCCCTACGAGCAGTACTTC. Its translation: CASSLGSYPYEQYF.

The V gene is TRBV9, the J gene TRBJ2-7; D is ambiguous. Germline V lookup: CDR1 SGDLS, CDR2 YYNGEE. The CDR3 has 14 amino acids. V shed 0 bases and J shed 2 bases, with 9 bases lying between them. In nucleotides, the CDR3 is TGTGCCAGCAGCGTAGGTGGTACCCCCTACGAGCAGTACTTC. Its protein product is CASSVGGTPYEQYF.

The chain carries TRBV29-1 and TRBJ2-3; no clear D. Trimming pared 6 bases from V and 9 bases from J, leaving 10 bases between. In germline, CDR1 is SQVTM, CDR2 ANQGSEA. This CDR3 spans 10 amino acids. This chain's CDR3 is CSVEHQTQYF. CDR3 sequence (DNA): TGCAGCGTAGAACACCAAACGCAGTATTTT.

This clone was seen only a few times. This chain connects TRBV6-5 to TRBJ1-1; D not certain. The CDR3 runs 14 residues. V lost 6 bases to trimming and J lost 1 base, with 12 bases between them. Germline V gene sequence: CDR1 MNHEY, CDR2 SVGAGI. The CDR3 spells CASSLYRGNTEAFF. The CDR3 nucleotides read TGTGCCAGCAGCCTTTATCGAGGGAACACTGAAGCTTTCTTT.

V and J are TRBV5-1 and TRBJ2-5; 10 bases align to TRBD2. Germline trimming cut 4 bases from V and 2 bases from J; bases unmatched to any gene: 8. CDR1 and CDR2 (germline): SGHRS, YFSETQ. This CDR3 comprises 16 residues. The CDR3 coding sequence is TGCGCCAGCAGCCTATTAGCGGGGGGACTACAAGAGACCCAGTACTTC. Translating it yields CASSLLAGGLQETQYF.

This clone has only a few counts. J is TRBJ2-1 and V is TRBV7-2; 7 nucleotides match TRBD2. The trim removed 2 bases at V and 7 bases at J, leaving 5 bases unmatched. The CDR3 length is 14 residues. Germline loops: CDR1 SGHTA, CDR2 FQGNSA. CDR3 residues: CASSLLSGANEQFF. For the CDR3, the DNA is TGTGCCAGCAGCTTATTAAGCGGGGCGAATGAGCAGTTCTTC.

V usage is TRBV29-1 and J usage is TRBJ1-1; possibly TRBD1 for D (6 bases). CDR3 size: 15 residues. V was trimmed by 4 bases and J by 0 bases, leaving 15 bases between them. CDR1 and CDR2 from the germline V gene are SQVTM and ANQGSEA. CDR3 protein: CSVVGSGALNTEAFF. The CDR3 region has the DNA TGCAGCGTTGTCGGGTCAGGGGCCTTGAACACTGAAGCTTTCTTT.

CDR3 bases: TGCAGTGCTAGGGCTGCGTATGGCTACACCTTC. The encoded protein is CSARAAYGYTF. This chain joins TRBV20-1 and TRBJ1-2; no reliable D call. Deletions cut 3 bases from V and 5 bases from J, with 7 bases between. The length of the CDR3 is 11 residues. Looked up from germline, CDR1 is DFQATT and CDR2 is SNEGSKA (reference sequence).

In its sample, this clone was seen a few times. The DNA of the CDR3 is TGTGCCAGCAGTGATACGGGGCGGTTAGATACGCAGTATTTT. Amino acids: CASSDTGRLDTQYF. The chain is built from TRBV6-1 and TRBJ2-3, with D possibly being TRBD1 or TRBD2 (5 bases each). The germline CDR1 and CDR2 sequences are MNHNS and SASEGT. The CDR3 covers 14 residues. Trimming shortened V by 3 bases and J by 5 bases, and 12 bases separated the two germline ends.

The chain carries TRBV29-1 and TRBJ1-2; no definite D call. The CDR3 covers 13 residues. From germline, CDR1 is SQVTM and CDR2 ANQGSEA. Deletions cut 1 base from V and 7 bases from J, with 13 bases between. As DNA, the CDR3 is TGCAGCGTTGAAGTTGTTGGAGGTGGTGGCTACACCTTC. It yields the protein CSVEVVGGGGYTF.

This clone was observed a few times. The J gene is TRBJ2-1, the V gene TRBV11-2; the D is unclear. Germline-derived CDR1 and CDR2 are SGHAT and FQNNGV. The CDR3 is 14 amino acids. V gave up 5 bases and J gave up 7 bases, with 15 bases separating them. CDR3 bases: TGTGCCAGCAGCCCTCTACAGACCCGTAATGAGCAGTTCTTC. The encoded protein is CASSPLQTRNEQFF.

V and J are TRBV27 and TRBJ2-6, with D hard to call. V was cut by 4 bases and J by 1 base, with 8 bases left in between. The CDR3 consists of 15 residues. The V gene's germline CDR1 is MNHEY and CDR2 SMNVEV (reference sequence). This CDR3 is CASSSVGSGANVLTF. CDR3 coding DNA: TGTGCCAGCAGTTCTGTAGGGTCTGGGGCCAACGTCCTGACTTTC.

Written as DNA, the CDR3 is TGTGCCAGCAGCCAAGCCGCAGCGAGCTCCTACGAGCAGTACTTC. This encodes CASSQAAASSYEQYF. The V call is TRBV4-2, the J call TRBJ2-7; D unresolved. This CDR3 is 15 amino acids long. Germline V CDR1 and CDR2: LGHNA, YNFKEQ. Trimming cost V 1 base and J 0 bases, with 10 bases left between them.

The CDR3, as DNA: TGTGCCAGCAGTTCGACTAGCGGGGGTCAACAGACCCAGTACTTC. This sequence encodes CASSSTSGGQQTQYF. The rearrangement uses TRBV27 and TRBJ2-5; TRBD2 matches at 12 bases. The CDR3 totals 15 residues. J was trimmed by 6 bases and V by 4 bases; bases with no gene match: 6. Germline V gene data show CDR1 as MNHEY and CDR2 as SMNVEV (reference sequence).

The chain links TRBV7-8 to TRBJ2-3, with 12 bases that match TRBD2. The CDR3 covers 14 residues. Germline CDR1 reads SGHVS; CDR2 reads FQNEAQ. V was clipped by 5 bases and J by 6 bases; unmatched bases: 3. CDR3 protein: CASSLGTSGDTQYF. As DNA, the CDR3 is TGTGCCAGCAGCCTCGGGACTAGCGGGGATACGCAGTATTTT.

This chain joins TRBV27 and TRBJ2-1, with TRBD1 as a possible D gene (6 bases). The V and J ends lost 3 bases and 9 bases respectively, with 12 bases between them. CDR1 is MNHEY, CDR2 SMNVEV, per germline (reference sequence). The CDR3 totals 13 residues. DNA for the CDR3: TGTGCCAGCAGTTTTACCCTCAGGGGTGAGCAGTTCTTC. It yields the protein CASSFTLRGEQFF.